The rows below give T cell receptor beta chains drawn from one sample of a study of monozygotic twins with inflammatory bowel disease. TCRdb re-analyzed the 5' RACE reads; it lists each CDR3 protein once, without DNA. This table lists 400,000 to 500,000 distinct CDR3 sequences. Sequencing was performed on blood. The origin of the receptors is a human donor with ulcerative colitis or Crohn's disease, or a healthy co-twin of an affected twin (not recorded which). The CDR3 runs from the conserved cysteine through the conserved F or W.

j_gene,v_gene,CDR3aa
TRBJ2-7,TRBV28,CASSFNRVQEQYF
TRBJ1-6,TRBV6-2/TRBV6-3,CASSLGLYNSPLHF
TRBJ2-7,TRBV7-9,CASSSRDIYEQYF
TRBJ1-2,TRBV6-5,CASSYLQGSYGYTF
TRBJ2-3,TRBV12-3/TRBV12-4,CASSWAGGTDTQYF
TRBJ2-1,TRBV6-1,CASSGEDSYYNEQFF
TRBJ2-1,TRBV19,CASSKTSGMSNEQFF
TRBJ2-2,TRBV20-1,CSARRTSGAHANTGELFF
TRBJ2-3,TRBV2,CARAVAESTDTQYF
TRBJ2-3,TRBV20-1,CSASSTEDVTDTQYF
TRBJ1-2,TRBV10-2,CASSDAGGYGYTF
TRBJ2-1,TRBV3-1,CASSQTVHEQFF
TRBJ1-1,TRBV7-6,CASSLTGVAFF
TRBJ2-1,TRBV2,CAGLYRGDEQFF
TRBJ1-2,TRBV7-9,CASSLAGEGNGYTF
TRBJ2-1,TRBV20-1,CSARVYVADVFSYNEQFF
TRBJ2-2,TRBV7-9,CASSLAQGPNTGELFF
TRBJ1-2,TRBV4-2,CASSQEFRTGRDYGYTF
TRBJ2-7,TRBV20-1,CSASDSFYEQYF